The entry below describes one T cell receptor beta chain. This record belongs to a study of blood T cell repertoires in COVID-19. Study-level information: Nucleic acid was either cDNA or gDNA, and it came from T cells, B-cell-depleted T cells, or PBMCs.

In the original workflow: Counts of nucleated cells, estimated from reference gene primer amplification, were obtained. Only in-frame clones appear in the TCRdb table, and some are missing; sequencing was by immunoSEQ multiplex PCR. The V and J calls and the clone size are those of that table, but D and trimming were determined from the DNA. Here the sample spans fewer than 300,000 clones, around 90% being singletons. This CDR3 has 18 amino acids. CDR1 is SGHRS, CDR2 YFSETQ, per germline. V gave up 3 bases and J gave up 3 bases; unmatched junction bases: 9. The chain has TRBV5-1 and TRBJ2-3; 14 bases map to TRBD2. Sequenced sample: peripheral blood. The TCR originated in a woman aged 40 to 50 who had recovered from COVID-19. In DNA, the CDR3 is TGCGCCAGCAGCTGGGCCCCATGGACTAGCGGGAGGACAGATACGCAGTATTTT. Translated: CASSWAPWTSGRTDTQYF.